Listed below are T cell receptor beta chains from one sample, sequenced in a study of blood T cell repertoires in COVID-19. The assay was immunoSEQ multiplex PCR, and TCRdb's table has in-frame clones only and misses some. The sample carries roughly 250,000 clones, approximately 88% recorded once. Sequenced input: PBMCs or T cells enriched from blood (not recorded which). These receptors came from a woman in her twenties or thirties with acute COVID-19. CDR3s include the opening cysteine and the closing phenylalanine or tryptophan. Rows may omit the clone size; those that give it use once, few, many or a size class.

cdr3_aa j_call v_call clone_size cdr3_length
CASSQGPDINYGYTF TRBJ1-2 TRBV4-1 NA 15
CASSQDAGGYETQYF TRBJ2-5 TRBV3-1/TRBV3-2 NA 15
CASSFRGANTGELFF TRBJ2-2 TRBV5-4 NA 15
CASSYSKTDNYGYTF TRBJ1-2 TRBV6-5 NA 15
CASSESPVIEGAYEQYF TRBJ2-7 TRBV10-2 NA 17
CASREGTEAFF TRBJ1-1 TRBV27 NA 11
CASSLDGSSTEAFF TRBJ1-1 TRBV5-1 NA 14
CASSLDLSGTDTQYF TRBJ2-3 TRBV27 once 15
CASSADSTNTGELFF TRBJ2-2 TRBV5-1 NA 15
CASSPGLGNQPQHF TRBJ1-5 TRBV18 NA 14
CASVPAGGNTIYF TRBJ1-3 TRBV6-5 NA 13
CASSPRDPGQNEQYF TRBJ2-7 TRBV5-1 NA 15
CASSPPSTGNQETQYF TRBJ2-5 TRBV18 NA 16
CASSLNAFFNYGYTF TRBJ1-2 TRBV5-4 NA 15
CASSQLRVGHEQYF TRBJ2-7 TRBV4-1 NA 14
CASSSRQGPSYEQYF TRBJ2-7 TRBV7-9 NA 15
CASTGTEDSPLHF TRBJ1-6 TRBV5-1 NA 13
CSASAGVFPTPSYNEQFF TRBJ2-1 TRBV20-1 NA 18
CASSAGTGSPGANVLTF TRBJ2-6 TRBV6-1 NA 17
CASSYLTSGGNTGELFF TRBJ2-2 TRBV27 once 17
CSASLEGGYEQYF TRBJ2-7 TRBV20-1 NA 13
CASSQDGGPNQPQHF TRBJ1-5 TRBV4-1 few 15
CASSLGGSGNTIYF TRBJ1-3 TRBV28 NA 14
CASSQGWDRTNEKLFF TRBJ1-4 TRBV3-1/TRBV3-2 NA 16
CASSEQGRSTDTQYF TRBJ2-3 TRBV6-1 NA 15
CASRPPTSGLAGGSYEQYF TRBJ2-7 TRBV12-2 NA 19
CASSDTTVVGNEQFF TRBJ2-1 TRBV6-1 NA 15
CASSLGEGASMAFF TRBJ1-1 TRBV27 NA 14
CASSLAESGRSTYGYTF TRBJ1-2 TRBV7-8 NA 17
CAISESESGAEAFF TRBJ1-1 TRBV10-3 few 14
CASSRQNTEAFF TRBJ1-1 TRBV4-1 NA 12
CASSQDGLTGGPTDTQYF TRBJ2-3 TRBV4-3 NA 18
CASSERQGSNQPQHF TRBJ1-5 TRBV6-1 once 15
CASSQVAPGGGYTF TRBJ1-2 TRBV4-1 NA 14
CAWSKAGGNQPQHF TRBJ1-5 TRBV30 few 14
CSASPQTPNEQFF TRBJ2-1 TRBV20-1 NA 13
CASSVVRGGETQYF TRBJ2-5 TRBV7-2 once 14
CASSLTPAGNEQFF TRBJ2-1 TRBV7-6 NA 14
CASSQTGTANTGELFF TRBJ2-2 TRBV4-2 NA 16
CASSFRGTGRLNIQYF TRBJ2-4 TRBV5-6 NA 16
CASSEAAGNTGELFF TRBJ2-2 TRBV6-1 NA 15
CAWSLGARQPQHF TRBJ1-5 TRBV30 NA 13
CASAPTSGGETDTQYF TRBJ2-3 TRBV19 NA 16
CASSYLDTSGGYTF TRBJ1-2 TRBV6-5 once 14